Below, 21 T cell receptor beta chains from the same sample are listed, as sequenced in a study of PD-L1 blockade in urothelial cancer. Clones were sequenced by immunoSEQ multiplex PCR, and TCRdb holds only the in-frame ones, with some missing. Among some 45,000 clones, around nine tenths were seen once, and the ten largest hold 20% to 25%. The sample's time point: pretreatment peripheral blood. The source material was PBMCs, sampled around atezolizumab (anti-PD-L1) treatment. The receptors come from a donor aged 40 or over with urothelial cancer.

V gene TRBV6-6 combines with J gene TRBJ1-1; weak D call: TRBD1 (5 bases). V lost 8 bases and J lost 1, with 14 bases in between. The CDR3 runs to 14 residues. Germline CDR1 MNHNY, CDR2 SVGAGI (reference sequence). The CDR3 DNA sequence: TGTGCCAGCTGGCACGGGGGGGGGAACACTGAAGCTTTCTTT. Translated: CASWHGGGNTEAFF.

The CDR3 sequence: CASSQRAHYGYTF. CDR3 in DNA: TGTGCCAGCTCCCAGAGGGCTCACTATGGCTACACCTTC. V usage is TRBV18 and J usage is TRBJ1-2; D is unresolved. V was pared by 6 bases and J by 3 bases, with 11 bases between. CDR1 is KGHSH, CDR2 LQKENI, per germline. CDR3 size: 13 residues.

The V call is TRBV5-1, the J call TRBJ2-1; 7 positions match TRBD1. From germline, CDR1 is SGHRS and CDR2 YFSETQ. The CDR3 extends over 12 amino acids. J was trimmed by 9 bases and V by 9 bases; bases with no gene match: 9. CDR3 in DNA: TGCGCCACCACCGGGACAGCCCCTGAGCAGTTCTTC. Translating it yields CATTGTAPEQFF.

The V and J genes are TRBV7-9 and TRBJ1-1; D remains ambiguous. Germline V CDR1 and CDR2: SEHNR, FQNEAQ (reference sequence). V lost 2 bases, J lost 3 bases, and 4 bases lay in between. The CDR3 consists of 12 residues. CDR3 residues: CASSLLDTEAFF. CDR3 DNA: TGTGCCAGCAGCTTACTTGACACTGAAGCTTTCTTT. The full variable domain, rest sourced from reference TRBV7-9 and TRBJ1-1, is DTGVSQNPRHKITKRGQNVTFRCDPISEHNRLYWYRQTLGQGPEFLTYFQNEAQLEKSRLLSDRFSAERPKGSFSTLEIQRTEQGDSAMYLCASSLLDTEAFFGQGTRLTVV.

V and J are TRBV7-9 and TRBJ2-1; TRBD2 agrees at 10 bases. In germline, CDR1 is SEHNR, CDR2 FQNEAQ (reference sequence). The CDR3 loop spans 15 amino acids. V lost 4 bases to trimming and J lost 3 bases; unmatched junction nucleotides: 3. CDR3: CASSSTSGHYNEQFF. CDR3 DNA: TGTGCCAGCAGCTCGACTAGCGGGCACTACAATGAGCAGTTCTTC.

The chain combines TRBV18 with TRBJ2-1; D perhaps matches TRBD1 (5 bases). Trimming shortened V by 0 bases and J by 5 bases, and 11 bases separated the two germline ends. The CDR3 contains 15 residues. Looked up from germline, CDR1 is KGHSH and CDR2 is LQKENI. CDR3 in amino acids: CASSPPAGWDNEQFF. The CDR3 nucleotides are TGTGCCAGCTCACCACCGGCAGGGTGGGACAATGAGCAGTTCTTC.

J is TRBJ2-1 and V is TRBV2, with TRBD2 matching 13 bases. With 3 bases clipped from V and 7 bases from J, the junction kept 3 bases outside the gene matches. The germline V gene has CDR1 SNHLY and CDR2 FYNNEI. The length of the CDR3 is 15 residues. The CDR3 coding sequence is TGTGCCAGCAGTGACGGGACTAGCGGGACAAATGAGCAGTTCTTC. Its translation: CASSDGTSGTNEQFF.

This clone was detected only once. V gene TRBV2 combines with J gene TRBJ2-3; TRBD2 matches 11 bases. CDR3 length: 15 amino acids. V trimming: 2 bases; J trimming: 6 bases; junction bases outside the gene matches: 4. Germline CDR1 is SNHLY and CDR2 is FYNNEI. The DNA for the CDR3 is TGTGCCAGCAGTGAACGGGCTAGCGGGAGGGATACGCAGTATTTT. It codes for CASSERASGRDTQYF.

The V call is TRBV19, the J call TRBJ1-1; D not certain. Trimming removed 11 bases from V and 1 base from J, with 11 bases in between. Germline loops: CDR1 LNHDA, CDR2 SQIVND (reference sequence). CDR3 length equals 12 residues. This CDR3 reads CACGVRNTEAFF. As DNA, the CDR3 is TGTGCCTGCGGTGTCCGGAACACTGAAGCTTTCTTT.

This clone appeared once. V gene TRBV7-6 combines with J gene TRBJ2-1, with D tentatively TRBD2 (7 bases). Trimming removed 8 bases at V and 2 bases at J, with 16 bases between. The germline V gene has CDR1 SGHVS and CDR2 FNYEAQ. The CDR3 has 15 amino acids. DNA for the CDR3: TGTGCCAGCGGGGGGAGGGGGAGCCCCTACAATGAGCAGTTCTTC. Protein sequence: CASGGRGSPYNEQFF.

This chain joins TRBV6-4 and TRBJ2-1; tentative D call: TRBD1 (6 bases). V was cut by 6 bases and J by 8 bases, with 20 bases left in between. Germline V gives CDR1 MRHNA, CDR2 SNTAGT. The CDR3 is made up of 15 amino acids. The CDR3 spells CASSPRGLSLDEQFF. In nucleotides, the CDR3 is TGTGCCAGCAGCCCCAGGGGATTGAGTCTCGATGAGCAGTTCTTC.

This clone was seen once. The rearrangement uses TRBV29-1 and TRBJ2-1, with TRBD2 matching 9 bases. There are 13 residues in the CDR3. Germline-derived CDR1 and CDR2 are SQVTM and ANQGSEA. Trimming removed 6 bases from V and 1 base from J; junction bases left unmatched: 1. The CDR3 protein is CSVLAGSYNEQFF. Here the CDR3 DNA reads TGCAGCGTCCTAGCGGGATCCTACAATGAGCAGTTCTTC.

The CDR3 is CASSDSGRSTDTQYF. The CDR3 bases are TGTGCCAGCAGTGATAGCGGGAGAAGCACAGATACGCAGTATTTT. The gene calls are TRBV6-6 and TRBJ2-3, with 9 nucleotides matching TRBD2. The CDR3 consists of 15 residues. V trimming: 5 bases; J trimming: 0 bases; junction bases outside the gene matches: 3. The V gene's germline CDR1 is MNHNY and CDR2 SVGAGI (reference sequence).

This chain uses TRBV18 with TRBJ1-4; 11 nucleotides match TRBD1. CDR1 KGHSH and CDR2 LQKENI come from the germline V gene. The length of the CDR3 is 15 residues. J was trimmed by 7 bases and V by 1 base; bases with no gene match: 2. The CDR3 is CASSPRGTGGEKLFF. For the CDR3, the DNA is TGTGCCAGCTCACCACGCGGGACAGGGGGTGAAAAACTGTTTTTT.

The chain joins TRBV5-1 to TRBJ2-1; TRBD2 might be the D (5 bases). V lost 4 bases and J 4 bases, leaving 9 bases between the germline ends. CDR1 is SGHRS and CDR2 is YFSETQ in the germline V gene. The CDR3 contains 13 residues. The CDR3 protein is CASSPRLYNEQFF. The CDR3 nucleotides read TGCGCCAGCAGCCCCAGACTATACAATGAGCAGTTCTTC.

The rearrangement links TRBV6-5 to TRBJ1-3, with 7 bases identical to TRBD1. This CDR3 contains 14 residues. Germline CDR1 reads MNHEY; CDR2 reads SVGAGI. J was trimmed by 7 bases and V by 5 bases; bases with no gene match: 8. This CDR3 is CASSPLAGGNTIYF. In DNA, the CDR3 is TGTGCCAGCAGTCCACTCGCAGGGGGGAACACCATATATTTT.

This sequence joins TRBV9 and TRBJ2-7, with TRBD2 matching over 13 bases. The ends lost 3 bases at V and 9 bases at J; junction bases unmatched: 3. The length of the CDR3 is 13 residues. CDR1 is SGDLS and CDR2 is YYNGEE in the germline V gene. The CDR3 here is CASSGTSGSGQYF. CDR3 nucleotides: TGTGCCAGCAGCGGGACTAGCGGGAGCGGGCAGTACTTC.

The chain has TRBV11-2 and TRBJ2-5; the match to TRBD2 covers 7 bases. The CDR3 length is 17 residues. V was pared by 1 base and J by 3 bases, with 11 bases of the junction left unmatched. Germline loops: CDR1 SGHAT, CDR2 FQNNGV. The CDR3 sequence is CASSLVGGSPPKETQYF. CDR3 coding DNA: TGTGCCAGCAGCTTAGTAGGCGGGAGCCCCCCCAAAGAGACCCAGTACTTC.

V and J are TRBV19 and TRBJ2-1; possible D gene TRBD2, 6 bases. The CDR3 spans 15 residues. Trimming pared 6 bases from V and 2 bases from J, leaving 14 bases between. CDR1 LNHDA and CDR2 SQIVND come from the germline V gene (reference sequence). The chain's CDR3 is CASSPFSGTYNEQFF. The CDR3 coding sequence is TGTGCCAGTAGCCCGTTTAGCGGAACCTACAATGAGCAGTTCTTC.

The chain employs TRBV5-4 and TRBJ1-1, with D perhaps TRBD1 (6 bases). This CDR3 comprises 15 residues. The germline V and J ends were trimmed by 5 bases and 7 bases, with 21 bases remaining between them. Germline loops: CDR1 SGHNT, CDR2 YYREEE (reference sequence). The CDR3 region is CASSEAGAGGDEAFF. The CDR3 nucleotides read TGTGCCAGCAGTGAGGCAGGGGCCGGGGGGGATGAAGCTTTCTTT.

The J gene is TRBJ1-2, the V gene TRBV4-1, with 7 bases matching TRBD1. Germline-derived CDR1 and CDR2 are MGHRA and YSYEKL. Trimming at V came to 5 bases and at J to 2 bases, leaving 17 bases not matched to a gene. The length of the CDR3 is 18 residues. The CDR3 here is CASSASRGTADQNYGYTF. CDR3 in DNA: TGCGCCAGCAGCGCGTCCCGGGGGACAGCCGACCAAAACTATGGCTACACCTTC.